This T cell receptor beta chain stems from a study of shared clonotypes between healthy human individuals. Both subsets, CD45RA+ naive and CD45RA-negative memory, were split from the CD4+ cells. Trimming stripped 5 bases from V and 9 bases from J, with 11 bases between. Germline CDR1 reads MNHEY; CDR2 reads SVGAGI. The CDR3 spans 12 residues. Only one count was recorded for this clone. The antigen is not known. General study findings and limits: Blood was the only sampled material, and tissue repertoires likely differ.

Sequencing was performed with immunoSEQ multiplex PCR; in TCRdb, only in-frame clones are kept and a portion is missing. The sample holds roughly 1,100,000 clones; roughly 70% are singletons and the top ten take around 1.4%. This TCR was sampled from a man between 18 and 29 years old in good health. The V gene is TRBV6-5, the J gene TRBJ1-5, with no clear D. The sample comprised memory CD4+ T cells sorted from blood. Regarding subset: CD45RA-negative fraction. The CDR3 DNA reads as TGTGCCAGCAGTGGAGGGTTGGTGCCCCAGCATTTT. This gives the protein CASSGGLVPQHF.